The 29 T cell receptor beta chains in this list originate from one sample, sequenced in a study of neurological immune-mediated disorders (dated by TCRdb to 2018 to 2020). The method was 5' RACE. Reads for this sample came from an Illumina HiSeq 2500. TCRdb itself trimmed the public reads at Q25 with fastp, ran MiXCR and retained productive beta chains. Entries that share a CDR3 protein sequence are merged under the most common genes and DNA. Present in this sample are around 15,000 distinct CDR3 sequences, approximately 3.7% of which were seen just once. Around 20% of the sample is held by the ten biggest clonotypes. The source material was CD8+ T cells from blood. Receptors originate from a middle-aged woman in good health.

This clonotype was observed at least ten times. The chain uses TRBV28 and TRBJ2-1, with D possibly TRBD2 on 5 matching bases. There are 14 residues in the CDR3. Germline V CDR1 and CDR2: MDHEN, SYDVKM. Trimming stripped 5 bases from V and 3 bases from J, with 11 bases between. This CDR3 is CASSPTGNYNEQFF. The DNA of the CDR3 is TGTGCCAGCAGTCCTACGGGAAACTACAATGAGCAGTTCTTC.

Many counts were recorded for this clonotype. This chain connects TRBV29-1 to TRBJ2-5; 10 positions agree with TRBD2. The V segment lost 0 bases and the J segment 5 bases; nucleotides outside the gene matches: 9. This CDR3 is 16 amino acids long. The V gene's germline CDR1 is SQVTM and CDR2 ANQGSEA. The CDR3 nucleotides are TGCAGCGTTGAAGAAGGCCGGCTAGCGGGAGATGAGACCCAGTACTTC. This codes for CSVEEGRLAGDETQYF. Complete variable domain (other parts from reference TRBV29-1 and TRBJ2-5): SAVISQKPSRDICQRGTSLTIQCQVDSQVTMMFWYRQQPGQSLTLIATANQGSEATYESGFVIDKFPISRPNLTFSTLTVSNMSPEDSSIYLCSVEEGRLAGDETQYFGPGTRLLVL.

Ten or more counts support this clonotype. J is TRBJ2-3 and V is TRBV28, with 10 bases lining up with TRBD2. Germline lookup yields CDR1 MDHEN and CDR2 SYDVKM. The CDR3 extends over 16 amino acids. J was trimmed by 4 bases and V by 4 bases; bases with no gene match: 8. The DNA of the CDR3 is TGTGCCAGCAGTTCCGGGAGCGGGAGGGCCTCAGATACGCAGTATTTT. This sequence encodes CASSSGSGRASDTQYF.

There are many counts of this clonotype. This sequence joins TRBV10-2 and TRBJ1-1, with D possibly TRBD1 on 5 matching bases. This CDR3 comprises 13 residues. The germline CDR1 and CDR2 sequences are WSHSY and SAAADI. The V end lost 0 bases, the J end lost 8 bases, and 10 bases lay between the germline ends. CDR3 in amino acids: CASSESSAGEAFF. The CDR3, as DNA: TGCGCCAGCAGTGAGTCATCGGCAGGGGAAGCTTTCTTT.

This clonotype was counted many times. V gene TRBV5-1 combines with J gene TRBJ1-2; TRBD1 is a possible D gene (5 bases). CDR3 length: 15 residues. Germline V gene data show CDR1 as SGHRS and CDR2 as YFSETQ. The V end lost 1 base, the J end lost 4 bases, and 14 bases lay between the germline ends. This CDR3 is CASSLRTGRIYGYTF. CDR3 sequence (DNA): TGCGCCAGCAGCTTGAGAACAGGTCGTATCTATGGCTACACCTTC.

This clonotype appeared many times. The genes are TRBV24-1 and TRBJ2-3; 8 bases fit TRBD1. J was trimmed by 3 bases and V by 9 bases; bases with no gene match: 10. CDR1 is KGHDR and CDR2 is SFDVKD in the germline V gene. The CDR3 totals 15 residues. This CDR3 is CATQTTGEGTDTQYF. The CDR3 DNA is TGTGCCACCCAAACGACAGGGGAAGGAACAGATACGCAGTATTTT.

This clonotype has a count of ten or more. The CDR3 is CASSPEDGIPSYNEQFF. CDR3 coding DNA: TGTGCCAGCAGCCCAGAGGACGGTATTCCCTCCTACAATGAGCAGTTCTTC. The chain links TRBV12-3 or TRBV12-4 to TRBJ2-1; unclear D gene. The CDR3 totals 17 residues. The V gene lost 6 bases and the J gene lost 0 bases, with 18 bases spanning the gap.

This clonotype has a count of ten or more. The CDR3: CASSLTSVNEQFF. The CDR3 DNA follows: TGCGCCAGCAGCTTGACTAGTGTGAATGAGCAGTTCTTC. The rearrangement uses TRBV5-1 and TRBJ2-1, with TRBD2 as a possible D gene (5 bases). With 1 base removed from V and 7 bases from J, the gap between germline ends came to 9 bases. Germline values: CDR1 SGHRS, CDR2 YFSETQ. There are 13 residues in the CDR3.

There are many counts of this clonotype. The CDR3 DNA follows: TGTGCCAGCAGCTTACAGGGTTACGAGCAGTACTTC. Translated: CASSLQGYEQYF. J is TRBJ2-7 and V is TRBV5-5, with D tentatively TRBD1 (6 bases). The V gene lost 2 bases and the J gene lost 4 bases, with 7 bases spanning the gap. Germline loops: CDR1 SGHKS, CDR2 YYEKEE (reference sequence). The CDR3 runs to 12 residues.

As concerns this clonotype: This sequence may be a read error, since a much larger clone differs from it by one base. V is TRBV2 and J is TRBJ2-1, with D possibly matching TRBD1 (6 bases). This CDR3 region has 14 residues. Germline CDR1 SNHLY, CDR2 FYNNEI. V lost 7 bases to trimming and J lost 6 bases, with 16 bases between them. The CDR3 DNA reads TGTGCCAGCATGGACCGGGACAAAGGCAATGAGCAGTTCTTC. As protein: CASMDRDKGNEQFF.

The sample holds many counts of this clonotype. The chain recombines TRBV28 with TRBJ2-1; 9 nucleotides align to TRBD1. V dropped 2 bases and J dropped 2; count of bases not matched to a gene: 1. Germline assignment: CDR1 MDHEN and CDR2 SYDVKM. The CDR3 covers 15 residues. The CDR3 DNA sequence: TGTGCCAGCAGTTTAAGGACAGGGGCCTACAATGAGCAGTTCTTC. This sequence encodes CASSLRTGAYNEQFF.

This clonotype has ten or more counts. This rearrangement joins TRBV9 to TRBJ1-1; D possibly corresponds to TRBD1 (5 bases). With 4 bases removed from V and 0 bases from J, the gap between germline ends came to 13 bases. Germline V gene sequence: CDR1 SGDLS, CDR2 YYNGEE. The CDR3 loop spans 15 amino acids. The DNA for the CDR3 is TGTGCCAGCAGCTACGAGGGAGGGGTGAACACTGAAGCTTTCTTT. It is translated as CASSYEGGVNTEAFF.

This clonotype was seen many times. This sequence joins TRBV5-1 and TRBJ2-7; 7 bases are a match to TRBD1. The germline gives CDR1 SGHRS, CDR2 YFSETQ. The CDR3 contains 13 residues. The J segment lost 6 bases and the V segment lost 4 bases, leaving 7 bases of the junction unmatched. CDR3 sequence: CASSPGQSAEQYF. CDR3 DNA: TGCGCCAGCAGCCCGGGACAGTCGGCCGAGCAGTACTTC.

This clonotype is medium-sized within its sample. The chain uses TRBV12-3 or TRBV12-4 and TRBJ1-2; TRBD1 is a possible D gene (6 bases). With 7 bases removed from V and 7 bases from J, the gap between germline ends came to 13 bases. There are 12 residues in the CDR3. For the CDR3, the DNA is TGTGCCAGCAACGTACAGGGTCGTGGCTACACCTTC. Amino acids: CASNVQGRGYTF.

This clonotype was recorded at least ten times. The chain is built from TRBV7-6 and TRBJ2-2, with D perhaps given as TRBD1 or TRBD2 (6 bases each). Germline values: CDR1 SGHVS, CDR2 FNYEAQ. The V end was cut by 1 base, the J end by 5 bases, with 14 bases between. The CDR3 length is 16 residues. CDR3 DNA sequence: TGTGCCAGCAGCTTAGTAGCGGCAGGGGTGACCGGGGAGCTGTTTTTT. It translates to CASSLVAAGVTGELFF.

This clonotype was seen repeatedly, ten times or more. This chain joins TRBV14 and TRBJ2-5; TRBD2 matches at 11 bases. J gave up 0 bases and V 5 bases, and 8 bases lay outside the gene matches. The CDR3 is made up of 17 amino acids. Germline V CDR1 and CDR2: SGHDN, FVKESK. CDR3 bases: TGTGCCAGCAGCTCTCGACCGGGACTAGCGGACCAAGAGACCCAGTACTTC. Translation gives CASSSRPGLADQETQYF.

Ten or more counts support this clonotype. This rearrangement joins TRBV5-1 to TRBJ2-2; no firm D call. CDR1 and CDR2 from the germline V gene are SGHRS and YFSETQ. The CDR3 extends over 16 amino acids. The V gene lost 0 bases and the J gene lost 4 bases, with 13 bases spanning the gap. CDR3 loop: CASSLAPTWGTGELFF. For the CDR3, the DNA is TGCGCCAGCAGCTTGGCACCGACGTGGGGCACCGGGGAGCTGTTTTTT.

This clonotype was counted many times. The V gene is TRBV10-3, the J gene TRBJ1-2; D remains ambiguous. V lost 4 bases and J lost 4, with 16 bases in between. Germline CDR1 is ENHRY and CDR2 is SYGVKD. The CDR3 consists of 15 residues. The CDR3 sequence is CAISGFGAAFYGYTF. The DNA of the CDR3 is TGTGCCATCAGTGGTTTTGGAGCAGCTTTCTATGGCTACACCTTC.

This clonotype showed up many times. The DNA for the CDR3 is TGTGCCAGCAGCCCTTCCGGGACAGGGCAAGAGACCCAGTACTTC. Its translation: CASSPSGTGQETQYF. The V and J genes are TRBV11-2 and TRBJ2-5; 9 bases are shared with TRBD1. V lost 5 bases to trimming and J lost 2 bases; unmatched junction nucleotides: 6. Germline V CDR1 and CDR2: SGHAT, FQNNGV. There are 15 residues in the CDR3.

This clonotype has a count of ten or more. The V and J genes are TRBV29-1 and TRBJ2-7, with 9 nucleotides matching TRBD1. CDR3 length: 13 amino acids. Germline V lookup: CDR1 SQVTM, CDR2 ANQGSEA. J gave up 6 bases and V 6 bases, and 9 bases lay outside the gene matches. The CDR3: CSVLQGARSEQYF. The CDR3 DNA reads TGCAGCGTGCTACAGGGGGCCCGATCCGAGCAGTACTTC.

This rearrangement joins TRBV9 to TRBJ2-7; D remains ambiguous. Germline V gives CDR1 SGDLS, CDR2 YYNGEE. V dropped 0 bases and J dropped 3 bases, with 13 bases sitting between them. This CDR3 has 15 residues. CDR3 region: CASSVVGAPGYEQYF. CDR3 in DNA: TGTGCCAGCAGCGTAGTTGGCGCCCCAGGCTACGAGCAGTACTTC.

Many counts were recorded for this clonotype. The rearrangement joins TRBV7-2 to TRBJ2-1, with TRBD2 identical over 8 bases. The J segment lost 0 bases and the V segment lost 5 bases, leaving 3 bases of the junction unmatched. The CDR3 has 15 residues. Per germline, CDR1 SGHTA and CDR2 FQGNSA. The CDR3 nucleotides are TGTGCCAGCAGCCGGGGGGGGAGCTCCTACAATGAGCAGTTCTTC. Residues: CASSRGGSSYNEQFF.

This clonotype was counted at least ten times. This CDR3 is CASRAKPGPPCEQYF. The CDR3, as DNA: TGTGCCAGCAGGGCGAAACCGGGACCCCCCTGCGAGCAGTACTTC. This chain links TRBV6-4 with TRBJ2-7, with D perhaps assigned TRBD1 or TRBD2 (5 bases each). This CDR3 comprises 15 residues. Trimming shortened V by 6 bases and J by 6 bases, and 21 bases separated the two germline ends. Germline V CDR1 and CDR2: MRHNA, SNTAGT.

This clonotype is classed as medium-sized. The rearrangement uses TRBV3-1 and TRBJ2-7; 10 bases are a match to TRBD2. The CDR3 length is 17 residues. The V segment lost 3 bases and the J segment 2 bases; nucleotides outside the gene matches: 10. Germline V lookup: CDR1 LGHDT, CDR2 YNNKEL (reference sequence). Written as DNA, the CDR3 is TGTGCCAGCAGCCAGGTTCCGACTAGCGGGCCGACCTACGAGCAGTACTTC. Protein sequence: CASSQVPTSGPTYEQYF.

This clonotype was detected many times. The chain links TRBV21-1 to TRBJ2-4; TRBD1 is the table's D call and was not checked against the DNA. TRBV21-1 is a recognized pseudogene. The CDR3 extends over 14 amino acids. CDR3 residues: CASSKKGGENIQYF. DNA for the CDR3: TGTGCCAGCAGCAAAAAAGGGGGCGAAAACATTCAGTACTTC.

This clonotype appeared many times. The chain recombines TRBV28 with TRBJ2-7; TRBD2 aligns across 8 bases. J lost 0 bases, V lost 3 bases, and 4 bases had no gene match. Germline lookup yields CDR1 MDHEN and CDR2 SYDVKM. The length of the CDR3 is 15 residues. CDR3 nucleotides: TGTGCCAGCAGTTTCAACGGGAGGGACTCCTACGAGCAGTACTTC. It encodes CASSFNGRDSYEQYF. Combining the CDR3 with reference TRBV28 and TRBJ2-7 gives the whole variable domain DVKVTQSSRYLVKRTGEKVFLECVQDMDHENMFWYRQDPGLGLRLIYFSYDVKMKEKGDIPEGYSVSREKKERFSLILESASTNQTSMYLCASSFNGRDSYEQYFGPGTRLTVT.

This clonotype was counted at least ten times. The CDR3 sequence: CASSLAAALELFF. CDR3 in DNA: TGTGCCAGCAGTTTAGCGGCAGCCTTGGAGCTGTTTTTT. This chain joins TRBV12-3 or TRBV12-4 and TRBJ2-2; D call uncertain. Trimming shortened V by 0 bases and J by 10 bases, and 9 bases separated the two germline ends. The CDR3 is 13 amino acids.

This clonotype appeared many times. This rearrangement joins TRBV6-5 to TRBJ2-5, with D perhaps TRBD1 (6 bases). The germline V gene has CDR1 MNHEY and CDR2 SVGAGI. The CDR3 has 16 residues. V was clipped by 5 bases and J by 4 bases, with 20 bases between them. The CDR3 here is CASSHNTNPRGETQYF. DNA of the CDR3: TGTGCCAGCAGTCACAATACCAACCCCAGGGGAGAGACCCAGTACTTC.

Many counts were recorded for this clonotype. This chain connects TRBV10-3 to TRBJ2-3, with 9 bases matching TRBD2. In germline, CDR1 is ENHRY, CDR2 SYGVKD. The CDR3 consists of 15 residues. Unmatched junction bases numbered 10, after V lost 11 bases and J lost 1 base. CDR3: CAAVGSSGGTDTQYF. The CDR3 region has the DNA TGTGCCGCCGTAGGCTCTAGCGGGGGCACAGATACGCAGTATTTT.